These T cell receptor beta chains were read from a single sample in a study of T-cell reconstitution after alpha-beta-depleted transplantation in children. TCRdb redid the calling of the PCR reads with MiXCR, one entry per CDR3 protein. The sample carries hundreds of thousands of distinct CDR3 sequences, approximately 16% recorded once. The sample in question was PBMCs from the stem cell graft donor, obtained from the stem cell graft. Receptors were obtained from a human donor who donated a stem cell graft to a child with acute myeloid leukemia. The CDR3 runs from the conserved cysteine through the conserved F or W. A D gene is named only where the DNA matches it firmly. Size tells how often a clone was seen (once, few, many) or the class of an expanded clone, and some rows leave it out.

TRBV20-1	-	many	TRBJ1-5	TGCAGTGCTTTCTTGGCGGGACAGCCCCAGCATTTT	CSAFLAGQPQHF
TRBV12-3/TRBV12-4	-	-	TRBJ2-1	TGTGCCAGCAGTTTAGGGACCGGGCAGGGGTGGAATGAGCAGTTCTTC	CASSLGTGQGWNEQFF
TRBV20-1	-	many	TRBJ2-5	TGCAGTGCTAGAGAGGGGGCCGGGAACCAAGAGACCCAGTACTTC	CSAREGAGNQETQYF
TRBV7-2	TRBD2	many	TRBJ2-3	TGTGCCAGCAGCTTGGTAGCGGGGGGAGCGGATACGCAGTATTTT	CASSLVAGGADTQYF
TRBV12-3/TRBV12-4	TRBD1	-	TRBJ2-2	TGTGCCAGCAGTTACCGACAGGGGGCATCCGGGGAGCTGTTTTTT	CASSYRQGASGELFF
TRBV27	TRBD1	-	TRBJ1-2	TGTGCCAGCACCCCCTTCGGACAGGGGGCGCTTGGCTACACCTTC	CASTPFGQGALGYTF
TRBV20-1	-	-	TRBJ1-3	TGCAGTGCTAGAGAGCCCCGGGGAGGCTCTGGAAACACCATATATTTT	CSAREPRGGSGNTIYF
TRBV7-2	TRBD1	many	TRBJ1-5	TGTGCCAGCAGCTCAGTTACAGGGGTGCCTCAGCCCCAGCATTTT	CASSSVTGVPQPQHF
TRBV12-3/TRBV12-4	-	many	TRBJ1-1	TGTGCCAGCAGTTTATCCCAGCAAGTATTCGAAGCTTTCTTT	CASSLSQQVFEAFF
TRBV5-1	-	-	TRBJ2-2	TGCGCCAGCAGCTTGAGGAGGTCGGCGGATAGGGACACCGGGGAGCTGTTTTTT	CASSLRRSADRDTGELFF
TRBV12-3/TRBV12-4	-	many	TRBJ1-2	TGTGCCAGCAGTCAGGGACGTAGCTATGGCTACACCTTC	CASSQGRSYGYTF
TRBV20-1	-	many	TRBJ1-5	TGCAGTGCTAGGCCCAGCTCCTTATTCAATCAGCCCCAGCATTTT	CSARPSSLFNQPQHF
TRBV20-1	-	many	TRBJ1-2	TGCAGTGCTAGTCCAGGTCCCTATGGCTACACCTTC	CSASPGPYGYTF
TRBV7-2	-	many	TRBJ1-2	TGTGCCAGCAGCCAGCAACCGGACATTCCCTATGGCTACACCTTC	CASSQQPDIPYGYTF
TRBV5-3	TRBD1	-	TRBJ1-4	TGTGCCAGAGGCGGCGGACAGGGGGAGGCGGGTGAAAAACTGTTTTTT	CARGGGQGEAGEKLFF
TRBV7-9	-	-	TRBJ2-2	TGTGCCAGCAGCTTATACGCCTCAGGGAACACCGGGGAGCTGTTTTTT	CASSLYASGNTGELFF
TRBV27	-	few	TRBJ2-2	TGTGCCAGCAGTTCCTGGGCTAGCTTCGCCGGGGAGCTGTTTTTT	CASSSWASFAGELFF
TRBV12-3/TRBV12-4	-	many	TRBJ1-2	TGTGCCAGCAGTCCCCGGGTCTCCGATGGCTACACCTTC	CASSPRVSDGYTF
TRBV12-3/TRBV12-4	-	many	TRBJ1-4	TGTGCCAGCAGTTTATGGGGTGAAAAACTGTTTTTT	CASSLWGEKLFF
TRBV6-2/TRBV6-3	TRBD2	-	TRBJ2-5	TGTGCCAGCAGTCGTAGGGCCCAGCGGGGTCACGAGACCCAGTACTTC	CASSRRAQRGHETQYF
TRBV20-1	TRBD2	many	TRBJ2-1	TGCAGTGCGCATAGCGGGGGGGCGTCCTACAATGAGCAGTTCTTC	CSAHSGGASYNEQFF
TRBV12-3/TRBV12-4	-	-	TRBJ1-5	TGTGCCAGCAGTTTAAATGGCCCCCTTGGTCAGCCCCAGCATTTT	CASSLNGPLGQPQHF
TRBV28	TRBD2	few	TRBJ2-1	TGTGCCAGCAGTTTGGGGACTAGCGGAATCTACAATGAGCAGTTCTTC	CASSLGTSGIYNEQFF
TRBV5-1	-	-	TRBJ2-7	TGCGCCAGCAGCTTGGGACAGGAACCCCGACAGCAGTACTTC	CASSLGQEPRQQYF
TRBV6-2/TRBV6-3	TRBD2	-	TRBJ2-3	TGTGCCAGCAGTCCCCCCAGCGGGGGGCCAGAGGATACGCAGTATTTT	CASSPPSGGPEDTQYF
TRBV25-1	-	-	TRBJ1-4	TGTGCCAGCAGTGAATTTTGGGAGCCCGAAAATGAAAAACTGTTTTTT	CASSEFWEPENEKLFF
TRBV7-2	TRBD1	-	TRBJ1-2	TGTGCCAGCAGCTTCGAGGGGGCTGGTGGCTACACCTTC	CASSFEGAGGYTF
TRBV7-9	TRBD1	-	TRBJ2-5	TGTGCCAGCAGTTGGACAACAGGGGGCGAAGAGACCCAGTACTTC	CASSWTTGGEETQYF
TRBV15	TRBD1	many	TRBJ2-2	TGTGCCACCAGCCCCAGGGGGCAAGCCGGGGAGCTGTTTTTT	CATSPRGQAGELFF
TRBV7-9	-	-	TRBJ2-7	TGTGCCAGCAGCCGAGGTGGAGCCTACGAGCAGTACTTC	CASSRGGAYEQYF
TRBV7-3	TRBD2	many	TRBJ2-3	TGTGCCAGCAGCTTACGGGTCGTGGCTAGCGGGCGATTGGGTACGCAGTATTTT	CASSLRVVASGRLGTQYF
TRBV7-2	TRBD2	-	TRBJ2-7	TGTGCCAGCAGCCCCAGGACTAGCGGGGGGGCCTACGAGCAGTACTTC	CASSPRTSGGAYEQYF
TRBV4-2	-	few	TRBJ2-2	TGTGCCAGCAGCCAAGATTCGGAGGTCGGGGAGCTGTTTTTT	CASSQDSEVGELFF
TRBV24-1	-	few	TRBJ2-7	TGTGCCACCAGTGGTCAACAGGGAGATACCTACGAGCAGTACTTC	CATSGQQGDTYEQYF
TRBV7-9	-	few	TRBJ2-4	TGTGCCAGCAGCCTTACCGGGCAGAAAAACATTCAGTACTTC	CASSLTGQKNIQYF
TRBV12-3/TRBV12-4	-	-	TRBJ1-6	TGTGCCAGCAGTCTACAAGGGAGCTCACCCCTCCACTTT	CASSLQGSSPLHF
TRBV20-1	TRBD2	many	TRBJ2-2	TGCAGTGCTGCAATGACTAGCGGGAGGACCGGGGAGCTGTTTTTT	CSAAMTSGRTGELFF
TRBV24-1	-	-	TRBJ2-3	TGTGCCACCAGTGATCCCAGGATCCCGGCAGATACGCAGTATTTT	CATSDPRIPADTQYF
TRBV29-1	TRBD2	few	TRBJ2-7	TGCAGCGCTCTTAGCGGGGGGGCTTTCGAGCAGTACTTC	CSALSGGAFEQYF
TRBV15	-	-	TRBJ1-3	TGTGCCACCAGCAGGTTGGACCGGGCCTCTGGAAACACCATATATTTT	CATSRLDRASGNTIYF
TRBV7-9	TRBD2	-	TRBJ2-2	TGTGCCAGCAGCTTACTAGCGGGGGGGAACACCGGGGAGCTGTTTTTT	CASSLLAGGNTGELFF
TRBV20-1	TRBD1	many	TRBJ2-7	TGCAGTGCTGGGGGGACAGGGGAAAACTACGAGCAGTACTTC	CSAGGTGENYEQYF
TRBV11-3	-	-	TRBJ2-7	TGTGCCAGCAGCTCCACCGCTGGGGAGCAGTACTTC	CASSSTAGEQYF
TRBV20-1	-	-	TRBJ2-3	TGCAGTGCTAGAGATTTTAAGGAGTCCACAGATACGCAGTATTTT	CSARDFKESTDTQYF
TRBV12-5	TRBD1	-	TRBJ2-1	TGTGCTAGTGGTTCCCCGTCCCGCGCGACAGGGGTCAATGAGCAGTTCTTC	CASGSPSRATGVNEQFF
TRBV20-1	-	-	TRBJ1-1	TGCAGTGCTGATGGGGTCCAGGAGGCGATGAACACTGAAGCTTTCTTT	CSADGVQEAMNTEAFF
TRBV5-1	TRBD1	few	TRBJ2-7	TGCGCCAGCAGCTTGGCGTCCGGGACAGGGAGGTACGAGCAGTACTTC	CASSLASGTGRYEQYF
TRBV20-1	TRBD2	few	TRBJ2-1	TGCAGTGCTAGAGGCCCTAGCGGGGGGACGCACAATGAGCAGTTCTTC	CSARGPSGGTHNEQFF
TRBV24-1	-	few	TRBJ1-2	TGTGCCACCAGTGAACCTCAGGGAAACTATGGCTACACCTTC	CATSEPQGNYGYTF